This TCR beta chain was captured in a study of long-term antiretroviral therapy in people with HIV. Study information: Sampling started about a decade before the 2015 immediate-ART recommendation. General observations from the study: From about 2003 to 2018, blood was obtained, possibly while participants received older ART regimens. Controls showed broader CDR3 length ranges than did the HIV repertoires. Pre-ART expanded TRB clones stayed dominant throughout, though often decreasing after ART.

About this clone: Its specificity is unknown.

The immunoSEQ assay was v3.0, run at survey level. Assay used: immunoSEQ multiplex PCR; TCRdb lists only in-frame clones, some missing. The sample holds about 24,000 clones, around 81% seen once. V gave up 0 bases and J gave up 3 bases, with 1 base separating them. This CDR3 contains 12 residues. The V gene's germline CDR1 is SGHAT and CDR2 FQNNGV. The receptor was isolated from a woman aged 18-35 years with HIV. The sample consisted of unsorted PBMCs, taken at the start of antiretroviral therapy, before treatment. This chain links TRBV11-2 with TRBJ2-3; D gene uncertain. The CDR3 sequence is CASSLDTDTQYF. CDR3 bases: TGTGCCAGCAGCTTAGATACAGATACGCAGTATTTT.